Only one count was recorded for the clone carrying this TCR beta chain. The source of the sample is a study of control samples from healthy donors and cancer patients. The table came from immunoSEQ multiplex PCR; TCRdb's copy has only in-frame clones and leaves some out. The sample lists roughly 170,000 clones, around 95% occurring once. This CDR3 comprises 13 residues. Deletions cut 5 bases from V and 6 bases from J, with 13 bases between. The chain combines TRBV12-3 or TRBV12-4 with TRBJ1-1, with D possibly TRBD1 on 5 matching bases. The TCR was taken from a woman in her sixties in good health. Material for sequencing was blood. The CDR3 region is CASSPPWGAEAFF. For the CDR3, the DNA is TGTGCCAGCAGTCCACCGTGGGGGGCTGAAGCTTTCTTT.